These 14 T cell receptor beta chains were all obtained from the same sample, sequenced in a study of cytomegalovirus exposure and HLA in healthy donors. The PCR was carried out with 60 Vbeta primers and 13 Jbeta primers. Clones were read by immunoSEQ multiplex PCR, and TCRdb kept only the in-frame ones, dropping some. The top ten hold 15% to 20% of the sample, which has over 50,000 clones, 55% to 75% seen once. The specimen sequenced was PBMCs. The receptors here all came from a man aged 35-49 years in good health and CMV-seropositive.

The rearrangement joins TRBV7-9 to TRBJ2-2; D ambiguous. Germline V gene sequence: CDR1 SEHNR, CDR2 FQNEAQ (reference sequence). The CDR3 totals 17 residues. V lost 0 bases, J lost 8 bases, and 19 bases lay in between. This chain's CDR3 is CASSLALTTLYSGELFF. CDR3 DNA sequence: TGTGCCAGCAGCTTAGCGCTAACGACTCTGTATTCGGGGGAGCTGTTTTTT.

The CDR3 DNA follows: TGTGCCAGCAGCCCGGGACTAGCGGGAGTCGGAGATACGCAGTATTTT. Translation: CASSPGLAGVGDTQYF. J is TRBJ2-3 and V is TRBV7-9, with 14 bases identical to TRBD2. The CDR3 length is 16 residues. The V gene end was trimmed by 5 bases and the J gene end by 5 bases; junction bases not matched to a gene: 6. CDR1 is SEHNR, CDR2 FQNEAQ, per germline (reference sequence).

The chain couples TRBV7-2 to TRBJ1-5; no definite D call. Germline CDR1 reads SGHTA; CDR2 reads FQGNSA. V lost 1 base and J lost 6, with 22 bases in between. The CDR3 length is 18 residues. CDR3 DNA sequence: TGTGCCAGCAGCTTAGGGAGGGAAGCTGACCATAGAATTCAGCCCCAGCATTTT. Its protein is CASSLGREADHRIQPQHF.

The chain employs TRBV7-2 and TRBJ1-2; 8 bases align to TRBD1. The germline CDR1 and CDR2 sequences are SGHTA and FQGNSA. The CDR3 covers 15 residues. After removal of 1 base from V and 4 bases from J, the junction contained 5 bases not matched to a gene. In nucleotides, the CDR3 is TGTGCCAGCAGCTTAGGTAGGGGGACAGGCTATGGCTACACCTTC. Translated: CASSLGRGTGYGYTF.

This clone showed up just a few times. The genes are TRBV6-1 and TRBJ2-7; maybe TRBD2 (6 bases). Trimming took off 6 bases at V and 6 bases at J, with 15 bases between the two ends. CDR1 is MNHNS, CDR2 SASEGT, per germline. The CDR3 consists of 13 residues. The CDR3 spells CASRGEARAEQYF. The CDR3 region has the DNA TGTGCCAGCAGGGGGGAGGCCAGGGCCGAGCAGTACTTC.

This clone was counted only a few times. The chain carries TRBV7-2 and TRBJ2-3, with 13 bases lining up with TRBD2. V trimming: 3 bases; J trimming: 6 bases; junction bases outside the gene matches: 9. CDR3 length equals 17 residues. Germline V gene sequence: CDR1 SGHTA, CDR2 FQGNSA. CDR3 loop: CASSFAGTSGKGDTQYF. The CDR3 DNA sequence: TGTGCCAGCAGCTTTGCCGGGACTAGCGGGAAAGGCGATACGCAGTATTTT.

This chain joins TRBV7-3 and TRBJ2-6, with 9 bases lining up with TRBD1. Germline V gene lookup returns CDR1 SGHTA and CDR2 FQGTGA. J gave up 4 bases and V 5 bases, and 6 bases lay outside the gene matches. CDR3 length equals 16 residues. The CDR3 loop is CASSMGTGRGANVLTF. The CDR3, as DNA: TGTGCCAGCAGCATGGGGACAGGGAGAGGGGCCAACGTCCTGACTTTC.

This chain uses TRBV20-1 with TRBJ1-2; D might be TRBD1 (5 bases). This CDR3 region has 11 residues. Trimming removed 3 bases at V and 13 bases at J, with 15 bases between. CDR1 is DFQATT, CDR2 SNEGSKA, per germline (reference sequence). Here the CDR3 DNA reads TGCAGTGCTAGTCTGGCAGGGCCCACCACCTTC. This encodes CSASLAGPTTF.

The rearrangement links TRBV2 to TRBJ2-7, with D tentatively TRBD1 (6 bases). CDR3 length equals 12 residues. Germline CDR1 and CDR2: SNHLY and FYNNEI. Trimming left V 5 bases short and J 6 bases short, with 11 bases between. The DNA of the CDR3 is TGTGCCAGCAGTACAGGGCTCGGCGAGCAGTACTTC. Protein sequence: CASSTGLGEQYF.

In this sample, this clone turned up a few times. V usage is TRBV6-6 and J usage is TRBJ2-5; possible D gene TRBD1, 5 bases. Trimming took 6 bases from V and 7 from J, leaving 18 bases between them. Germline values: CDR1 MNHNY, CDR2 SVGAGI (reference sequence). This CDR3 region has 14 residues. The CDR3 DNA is TGTGCCAGCAGATACACAGGAAATGAGTGGACCCAGTACTTC. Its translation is CASRYTGNEWTQYF.

Written as DNA, the CDR3 is TGTGCCAGCAGCTTAGATCCGTGGAGCGGGAGAGAGACCCAGTACTTC. This encodes CASSLDPWSGRETQYF. The chain uses TRBV11-2 and TRBJ2-5; 8 bases map to TRBD2. CDR1 is SGHAT, CDR2 FQNNGV, per germline. J was trimmed by 4 bases and V by 0 bases; bases with no gene match: 7. The CDR3 spans 16 residues. Using reference TRBV11-2 and TRBJ2-5 for the parts outside the CDR3, the full variable domain is EAGVAQSPRYKIIEKRQSVAFWCNPISGHATLYWYQQILGQGPKLLIQFQNNGVVDDSQLPKDRFSAERLKGVDSTLKIQPAKLEDSAVYLCASSLDPWSGRETQYFGPGTRLLVL.

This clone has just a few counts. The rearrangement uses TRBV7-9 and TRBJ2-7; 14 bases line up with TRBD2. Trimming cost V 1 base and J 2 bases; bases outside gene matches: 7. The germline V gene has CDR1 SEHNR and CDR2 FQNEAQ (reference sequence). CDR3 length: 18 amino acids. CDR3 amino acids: CASSLDGLAGGRTYEQYF. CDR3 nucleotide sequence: TGTGCCAGCAGCTTAGACGGACTAGCGGGGGGACGAACCTACGAGCAGTACTTC.

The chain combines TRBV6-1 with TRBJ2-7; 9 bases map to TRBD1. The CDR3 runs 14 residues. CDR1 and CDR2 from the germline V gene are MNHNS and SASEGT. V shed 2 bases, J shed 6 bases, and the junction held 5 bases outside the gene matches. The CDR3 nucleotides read TGTGCCAGCAGTGAACCGGGACAGGGAGGCGAGCAGTACTTC. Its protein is CASSEPGQGGEQYF.

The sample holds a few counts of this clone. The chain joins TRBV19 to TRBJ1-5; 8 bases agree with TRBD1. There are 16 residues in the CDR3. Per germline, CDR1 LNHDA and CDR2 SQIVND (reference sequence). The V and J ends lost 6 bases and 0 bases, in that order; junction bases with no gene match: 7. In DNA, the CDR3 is TGTGCCAGTAGAGGCCAGGGGGCCTATAGCAATCAGCCCCAGCATTTT. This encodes CASRGQGAYSNQPQHF.